The rows below give T cell receptor beta chains drawn from one sample of a study of T cell responses to AZD1222 COVID-19 vaccine. Measured with immunoSEQ multiplex PCR; TCRdb has only the in-frame clones, and not every one. The table records roughly 160,000 clones, approximately 90% of them present only once. The starting material was peripheral blood, obtained on day 0 of MenACWY control vaccination. These receptors were obtained from an adult in good health. Each CDR3 is given with its conserved first and last residue. D genes are given only for firm matches. Size is stated for part of the rows, as once, few or many counts, or as a class when the clone is expanded.

abundance: .; d_gene: .; v_gene: TRBV29-1; j_gene: TRBJ1-2; CDR3aa: CSVEQRVYGYTF; CDR3nt: TGCAGCGTTGAACAGCGAGTCTATGGCTACACCTTC
abundance: few; d_gene: TRBD1; v_gene: TRBV24-1; j_gene: TRBJ2-3; CDR3aa: CATSDLRDRAPDTQYF; CDR3nt: TGTGCCACCAGTGATTTGCGAGACAGGGCGCCAGATACGCAGTATTTT
abundance: .; d_gene: TRBD1; v_gene: TRBV20-1; j_gene: TRBJ1-2; CDR3aa: CSASSRAPGQGRSGYTF; CDR3nt: TGCAGTGCTAGTTCCCGCGCTCCGGGACAGGGGCGCAGTGGCTACACCTTC
abundance: .; d_gene: .; v_gene: TRBV7-2; j_gene: TRBJ1-2; CDR3aa: CASSIGRNYGYTF; CDR3nt: TGTGCCAGTTCGATAGGGCGTAACTATGGCTACACCTTC
abundance: .; d_gene: .; v_gene: TRBV7-8; j_gene: TRBJ1-6; CDR3aa: CASSPQATSSYNSPLHF; CDR3nt: TGTGCCAGCAGCCCGCAGGCCACTAGCTCCTATAATTCACCCCTCCACTTT
abundance: .; d_gene: .; v_gene: TRBV5-1; j_gene: TRBJ2-1; CDR3aa: CASSFGYNEQFF; CDR3nt: TGCGCCAGCAGCTTCGGGTACAATGAGCAGTTCTTC
abundance: .; d_gene: .; v_gene: TRBV3-1/TRBV3-2; j_gene: TRBJ1-1; CDR3aa: CASSGRHSGTNTEAFF; CDR3nt: TGTGCCAGCAGCGGTCGACATTCAGGAACGAACACTGAAGCTTTCTTT
abundance: once; d_gene: .; v_gene: TRBV7-2; j_gene: TRBJ1-2; CDR3aa: CASTPGGEANYGYTF; CDR3nt: TGTGCCAGCACTCCCGGGGGCGAGGCTAACTATGGCTACACCTTC
abundance: .; d_gene: .; v_gene: TRBV12-3/TRBV12-4; j_gene: TRBJ2-3; CDR3aa: CASRNYTQYF; CDR3nt: TGTGCCAGCAGGAATTATACGCAGTATTTT
abundance: .; d_gene: TRBD2; v_gene: TRBV27; j_gene: TRBJ2-5; CDR3aa: CASSLGTSGRKTQYF; CDR3nt: TGTGCCAGCAGTTTGGGGACTAGCGGGAGGAAGACCCAGTACTTC
abundance: .; d_gene: .; v_gene: TRBV19; j_gene: TRBJ1-2; CDR3aa: CASSNPPGLGMSGYTF; CDR3nt: TGTGCCAGTAGTAACCCCCCGGGCCTGGGAATGAGTGGCTACACCTTC
abundance: .; d_gene: .; v_gene: TRBV7-9; j_gene: TRBJ1-1; CDR3aa: CASSFVEEAFF; CDR3nt: TGTGCCAGCAGCTTTGTCGAAGAAGCTTTCTTT
abundance: .; d_gene: .; v_gene: TRBV29-1; j_gene: TRBJ1-2; CDR3aa: CSVGVGDYGYTF; CDR3nt: TGCAGCGTCGGAGTGGGTGACTATGGCTACACCTTC
abundance: .; d_gene: .; v_gene: TRBV3-1/TRBV3-2; j_gene: TRBJ1-2; CDR3aa: CASSQDRSLYGYTF; CDR3nt: TGTGCCAGCAGCCAAGATAGGTCCCTCTATGGCTACACCTTC